This T cell receptor (beta chain) was sequenced during a study of OX40 agonist ivuxolimab in advanced cancers. Study overall: Patients were given ivuxolimab, an antibody that agonizes OX40 (CD134). Enrolled patients in dose escalation had cancers that were hepatocellular carcinoma, melanoma, renal cell or head and neck cancer.

Samples of blood were obtained at baseline, on cycle 4 day 1, and on cycle 7 day 1. This CDR3 comprises 15 residues. Germline CDR1 MGHRA, CDR2 YSYEKL. V gave up 4 bases and J gave up 1 base; unmatched junction bases: 5. The protocol was immunoSEQ multiplex PCR, while the TCRdb copy is restricted to in-frame clones and leaves out a portion. This sample has about 45,000 clones, with 86% found just once. Study-wide findings and caveats: More expanded clones were found, on average, in CD8+ than in CD4+ T cells.

With respect to this clone: Its target is unknown.

The J gene is TRBJ1-1, the V gene TRBV4-1; 8 bases align to TRBD1. Material: CD4+ or CD8+ T cells sorted from blood, obtained in a trial of the OX40 agonist ivuxolimab. This clonotype was sampled from an adult with an advanced solid tumor such as melanoma, head and neck, liver or kidney cancer. In DNA, the CDR3 is TGCGCCAGCAGCCTTACCGGGACAGGGAACACTGAAGCTTTCTTT. It codes for CASSLTGTGNTEAFF.